The clone carrying this T cell receptor beta chain was counted many times. The antigen is undetermined. The entry originates in a study of CD8 T cells in ankylosing spondylitis. Germline values: CDR1 SGHAT, CDR2 FQNNGV. The ends were cut back, 1 base at V and 7 bases at J, with 7 bases in the middle. The CDR3 totals 13 residues. Overall study results and limits: Peripheral blood samples showed relatively rare disease-linked clones, and these clones were CD8+. According to the report, clones linked to the disease were significantly enriched in matched synovial fluid samples taken from ankylosing spondylitis patients. Typical of ankylosing spondylitis blood, it appeared, was a TCR beta motif of about eight highly homologous variants.

Making use of molecular barcodes, quantitative 5'-RACE generated TCR beta libraries. Each CDR3 protein gets one entry after TCRdb re-called the 5' RACE reads with MiXCR. The table records around 490,000 distinct CDR3 sequences, 5.3% of them present only once. The gene calls are TRBV11-2 and TRBJ1-4; D gene unclear. The source is a male donor with ankylosing spondylitis. The sample was blood, either unsorted or a sorted T cell fraction (not recorded which). CDR3 residues: CASSLGTSEKLFF. CDR3 DNA: TGTGCCAGCAGCTTAGGCACCTCTGAAAAACTGTTTTTT.